These 2 T cell receptor beta chains were all obtained from the same sample, sequenced in a study of blood T cell dynamics during melanoma immunotherapy (dated by TCRdb to the early 2020s). What this sample's time point label stands for: pre-treatment baseline. Library preparation was by the immunoSEQ multiplex PCR assay. TCRdb took this table from immuneACCESS and kept in-frame rearrangements with V and J called. Such tables lack part of the clones; where checked against another copy, unresolved V genes explain under half of the gap, and the rest is unexplained. Here the sample has 9,900 or so clones; 80% to 90% occur a single time. Around 10% of the sample is in the top ten clones. The starting material was blood, obtained from a patient treated with checkpoint blockade. Receptor source: a human donor with melanoma.

The V and J genes are TRBV2 and TRBJ2-1; 15 bases are shared with TRBD2. The CDR3 runs to 19 residues. Trimming took 2 bases from V and 8 from J; bases not matched to a gene: 13. CDR1 and CDR2 (germline): SNHLY, FYNNEI. The CDR3 region has the DNA TGTGCCAGCAGTGAACAGGGCGGGACAAGGACTAGCGGGGGGGATGAGCAGTTCTTC. Residues: CASSEQGGTRTSGGDEQFF.

The gene calls are TRBV5-1 and TRBJ2-1; D is unresolved. V was trimmed by 4 bases and J by 3 bases, leaving 5 bases between them. The CDR3 is 12 residues long. The germline gives CDR1 SGHRS, CDR2 YFSETQ. The CDR3 loop reads CASSPSYNEQFF. CDR3 sequence (DNA): TGCGCCAGCAGCCCCAGCTACAATGAGCAGTTCTTC.